The 26 T cell receptor beta chains below come from one sample, sequenced in a study of T cell repertoires in cytomegalovirus infection (dated by TCRdb to between 2017 and 2020). Sequenced on an Illumina HiSeq 1500. The public reads were reanalyzed by TCRdb: fastp trimming at Q25, MiXCR alignment, in-frame beta chains only. When rows share a CDR3 protein, they turn into one entry using the most common DNA and genes. The sample table lists approximately 100,000 distinct CDR3 sequences, more than 20% of them with a count of one. The ten biggest clones cover around 40% of the sample. The sample was CD8+ T cells from PBMCs. Source of these receptors: a human donor in good health (CMV status not recorded). Some clones in this sample may be carry-over from other donors' samples.

The chain couples TRBV7-9 to TRBJ2-7; D is possibly TRBD1 or TRBD2 (6 bases each). Trimming removed 4 bases at V and 4 bases at J, with 20 bases between. The CDR3 length is 16 residues. The V gene's germline CDR1 is SEHNR and CDR2 FQNEAQ (reference sequence). Written as DNA, the CDR3 is TGTGCCAGCAGCTCCCCAAAGGGGGGCGAAGTGTACGAGCAGTACTTC. This encodes CASSSPKGGEVYEQYF. Complete variable domain (other parts from reference TRBV7-9 and TRBJ2-7): DTGVSQNPRHKITKRGQNVTFRCDPISEHNRLYWYRQTLGQGPEFLTYFQNEAQLEKSRLLSDRFSAERPKGSFSTLEIQRTEQGDSAMYLCASSSPKGGEVYEQYFGPGTRLTVT.

This clonotype has a handful of counts. V gene TRBV6-6 combines with J gene TRBJ2-5; 8 nucleotides match TRBD1. Unmatched junction bases numbered 3, after V lost 0 bases and J lost 3 bases. The CDR3 has 15 residues. Per germline, CDR1 MNHNY and CDR2 SVGAGI (reference sequence). The CDR3 bases are TGTGCCAGCAGTTACTCTATGGACAGGGAAGAGACCCAGTACTTC. Translation gives CASSYSMDREETQYF.

This clonotype came up many times. The V gene is TRBV7-8, the J gene TRBJ2-7; 10 bases are shared with TRBD1. The CDR3 length is 13 residues. J was trimmed by 4 bases and V by 8 bases; bases with no gene match: 5. Germline values: CDR1 SGHVS, CDR2 FQNEAQ. CDR3 protein: CASGRDRGYEQYF. The CDR3, as DNA: TGTGCCAGCGGCCGGGACAGGGGATACGAGCAGTACTTC.

This clonotype came up many times. The V gene is TRBV7-2, the J gene TRBJ2-7; D gene unclear. CDR1 is SGHTA, CDR2 FQGNSA, per germline. V was pared by 3 bases and J by 6 bases, with 6 bases between. The CDR3 runs to 11 residues. CDR3 DNA sequence: TGTGCCAGCAGCTTTAGCAGCGAGCAGTACTTC. It codes for CASSFSSEQYF.

This clonotype ranks as medium-sized. The V gene is TRBV10-3, the J gene TRBJ2-5; tentatively, D is TRBD2 (6 bases). This CDR3 contains 14 residues. Trimming took 6 bases from V and 1 from J, leaving 12 bases between them. The germline CDR1 and CDR2 sequences are ENHRY and SYGVKD. The CDR3 nucleotides read TGTGCCATCAGAAGGGAGGTTCCCCAAGAGACCCAGTACTTC. Translating it yields CAIRREVPQETQYF.

This clonotype was recorded a few times. V and J are TRBV20-1 and TRBJ2-4; 9 bases agree with TRBD2. Germline V gene lookup returns CDR1 DFQATT and CDR2 SNEGSKA (reference sequence). The CDR3 covers 17 residues. V gave up 5 bases and J gave up 1 base; unmatched junction bases: 12. The CDR3 loop reads CSAQAGGAGGAKNIQYF. The CDR3 region has the DNA TGCAGTGCTCAGGCGGGGGGGGCGGGGGGTGCCAAAAACATTCAGTACTTC.

This clonotype was picked up many times. The chain combines TRBV7-2 with TRBJ2-3, with a weak D call TRBD1 (7 bases). Deletions cut 5 bases from V and 5 bases from J, with 17 bases between. CDR1 is SGHTA and CDR2 is FQGNSA in the germline V gene. CDR3 size: 15 residues. The CDR3 DNA follows: TGTGCCAGCAGCCCGGAGGGTAACAGGGGAGATACGCAGTATTTT. Protein product: CASSPEGNRGDTQYF.

In its sample, this clonotype was seen a few times. V is TRBV27 and J is TRBJ2-7, with D maybe TRBD2 (6 bases). The CDR3 is made up of 14 amino acids. Trimming cost V 7 bases and J 4 bases, with 17 bases left between them. Germline V gene lookup returns CDR1 MNHEY and CDR2 SMNVEV (reference sequence). For the CDR3, the DNA is TGTGCCAGCACCCCCGGGAGCGGCCTATACGAGCAGTACTTC. Translated: CASTPGSGLYEQYF.

This chain joins TRBV20-1 and TRBJ2-5; D gene uncertain. The CDR3 extends over 12 amino acids. V lost 2 bases, J lost 5 bases, and 9 bases lay in between. Germline V gene sequence: CDR1 DFQATT, CDR2 SNEGSKA (reference sequence). CDR3 sequence reads: CSARSGDETQYF. In DNA, the CDR3 is TGCAGTGCTAGATCTGGGGATGAGACCCAGTACTTC.

This clonotype has more than one count but fewer than ten. The chain is built from TRBV7-9 and TRBJ2-1, with D hard to call. Per germline, CDR1 SEHNR and CDR2 FQNEAQ (reference sequence). The CDR3 contains 12 residues. Trimming shortened V by 6 bases and J by 6 bases, and 9 bases separated the two germline ends. This chain's CDR3 is CASSPESNEQFF. In DNA form, the CDR3 reads TGTGCCAGCAGTCCCGAGAGCAATGAGCAGTTCTTC. Using reference TRBV7-9 and TRBJ2-1 for the parts outside the CDR3, the full variable domain is DTGVSQNPRHKITKRGQNVTFRCDPISEHNRLYWYRQTLGQGPEFLTYFQNEAQLEKSRLLSDRFSAERPKGSFSTLEIQRTEQGDSAMYLCASSPESNEQFFGPGTRLTVL.

This clonotype was observed a handful of times. The J gene is TRBJ2-1, the V gene TRBV6-2 or TRBV6-3; 8 bases are shared with TRBD2. Germline CDR1 MNHEY, CDR2 SVGEGT. The CDR3 loop spans 14 amino acids. Trimming removed 5 bases from V and 6 bases from J; junction bases left unmatched: 6. CDR3 sequence: CASSRTSLGNEQFF. The CDR3 DNA is TGTGCCAGCAGTCGGACTAGCCTGGGCAATGAGCAGTTCTTC.

There are many counts of this clonotype. This sequence joins TRBV7-8 and TRBJ2-5; D ambiguous. Trimming pared 3 bases from V and 1 base from J, leaving 9 bases between. CDR3 length equals 14 residues. Germline V lookup: CDR1 SGHVS, CDR2 FQNEAQ. The CDR3 DNA reads as TGTGCCAGCAGCTTGGCGCCTAGCCAAGAGACCCAGTACTTC. Translated: CASSLAPSQETQYF.

In this sample, this clonotype turned up a few times. The chain carries TRBV7-8 and TRBJ2-1, with 9 bases lining up with TRBD2. V shed 5 bases and J 6 bases; nucleotides not matched to a gene: 11. The CDR3 contains 16 residues. Germline-derived CDR1 and CDR2 are SGHVS and FQNEAQ. The CDR3 nucleotides are TGTGCCAGCAGCCCGACCCTAGCGGGGCTCCCCAATGAGCAGTTCTTC. Residues: CASSPTLAGLPNEQFF.

The chain combines TRBV27 with TRBJ2-2, with TRBD1 matching 8 bases. Germline-derived CDR1 and CDR2 are MNHEY and SMNVEV (reference sequence). The CDR3 covers 17 residues. V trimming: 2 bases; J trimming: 4 bases; junction bases outside the gene matches: 9. For the CDR3, the DNA is TGTGCCAGCAGTTTACAGACAGGGGTAGTGGGCACCGGGGAGCTGTTTTTT. Translated, it gives CASSLQTGVVGTGELFF.

The chain joins TRBV20-1 to TRBJ2-5, with D possibly matching TRBD1 (5 bases). V lost 3 bases, J lost 2 bases, and 10 bases lay in between. The CDR3 has 13 amino acids. CDR1 and CDR2 from the germline V gene are DFQATT and SNEGSKA (reference sequence). The CDR3 nucleotides read TGCAGTGCTAGTACCCAGGGACAAGAGACCCAGTACTTC. This gives the protein CSASTQGQETQYF.

This chain connects TRBV28 to TRBJ2-7, with D tentatively TRBD1 (6 bases). The germline V and J ends were trimmed by 2 bases and 4 bases, with 9 bases remaining between them. Germline V gene data show CDR1 as MDHEN and CDR2 as SYDVKM. The length of the CDR3 is 13 residues. DNA of the CDR3: TGTGCCAGCAGTTTACTCCAGGGGTACGAGCAGTACTTC. Protein product: CASSLLQGYEQYF.

The rearrangement uses TRBV28 and TRBJ1-5; D is unresolved. Per the germline V gene, CDR1 is MDHEN and CDR2 is SYDVKM. The CDR3 is made up of 15 amino acids. The germline V and J ends were trimmed by 11 bases and 1 base, with 18 bases remaining between them. CDR3 sequence reads: CALGAGGLSNQPQHF. CDR3 bases: TGTGCCTTGGGAGCGGGCGGGCTGAGCAATCAGCCCCAGCATTTT.

V gene TRBV6-2 or TRBV6-3 combines with J gene TRBJ2-5; D is perhaps TRBD2 (6 bases). The CDR3 runs 12 residues. Trimming removed 8 bases from V and 5 bases from J, with 12 bases in between. CDR1 and CDR2 from the germline V gene are MNHEY and SVGEGT. In nucleotides, the CDR3 is TGTGCCAGCGGTTGGGGGAGGGAGACCCAGTACTTC. It encodes CASGWGRETQYF.

In its sample, this clonotype was seen many times. This chain links TRBV7-8 with TRBJ2-5; D gene unclear. The germline gives CDR1 SGHVS, CDR2 FQNEAQ. The CDR3 runs to 13 residues. V was clipped by 5 bases and J by 2 bases, with 9 bases between them. The CDR3, as DNA: TGTGCCAGCAGCCCGGCCGATCAAGAGACCCAGTACTTC. Its protein product is CASSPADQETQYF.

This clonotype occurred a few times. This chain connects TRBV7-8 to TRBJ1-1; D possibly corresponds to TRBD1 (6 bases). Germline V gene sequence: CDR1 SGHVS, CDR2 FQNEAQ. The length of the CDR3 is 16 residues. Trimming stripped 2 bases from V and 1 base from J, with 14 bases between. The DNA for the CDR3 is TGTGCCAGCAGCTTAATACGGACAGAAAAGAACACTGAAGCTTTCTTT. Protein sequence: CASSLIRTEKNTEAFF. Full variable domain (rest looked up from reference TRBV7-8 and TRBJ1-1): GAGVSQSPRYKVAKRGQDVALRCDPISGHVSLFWYQQALGQGPEFLTYFQNEAQLDKSGLPSDRFFAERPEGSVSTLKIQRTQQEDSAVYLCASSLIRTEKNTEAFFGQGTRLTVV.

Only a few counts were recorded for this clonotype. This rearrangement joins TRBV20-1 to TRBJ2-5; 10 bases match TRBD2. V trimming: 6 bases; J trimming: 5 bases; junction bases outside the gene matches: 18. This CDR3 region has 17 residues. Germline-derived CDR1 and CDR2 are DFQATT and SNEGSKA (reference sequence). CDR3: CSARGWTSGHGGETQYF. In DNA, the CDR3 is TGCAGTGCACGGGGGTGGACTAGCGGCCATGGGGGGGAGACCCAGTACTTC.

This clonotype was counted at least ten times. The chain has TRBV7-2 and TRBJ1-3, with a weak D call TRBD1 (5 bases). Looked up from germline, CDR1 is SGHTA and CDR2 is FQGNSA. The CDR3 length is 18 residues. Trimming stripped 5 bases from V and 0 bases from J, with 20 bases between. In DNA, the CDR3 is TGTGCCAGCAGCCCTAGTCCGGTGGGGCAGGACTCTGGAAACACCATATATTTT. Translated: CASSPSPVGQDSGNTIYF.

This chain joins TRBV7-6 and TRBJ2-5; D uncertain. V was trimmed by 5 bases and J by 3 bases, leaving 10 bases between them. In germline, CDR1 is SGHVS, CDR2 FNYEAQ. The length of the CDR3 is 13 residues. CDR3 sequence (DNA): TGTGCCAGCAGCCCATACGAGGAAGAGACCCAGTACTTC. This gives the protein CASSPYEEETQYF.

This clonotype was detected ten times or more. The V gene is TRBV7-2, the J gene TRBJ1-5, with D possibly matching TRBD1 (5 bases). Trimming took 1 base from V and 5 from J, leaving 9 bases between them. The V gene's germline CDR1 is SGHTA and CDR2 FQGNSA. The length of the CDR3 is 14 residues. CDR3 amino acids: CASSLDRGDQPQHF. As DNA, the CDR3 is TGTGCCAGCAGCTTAGATCGGGGGGATCAGCCCCAGCATTTT.

Many counts were recorded for this clonotype. CDR3 in DNA: TGTGCCAGCAGCTTCGACCCGGTGGAGACCCAGTACTTC. Amino acid sequence: CASSFDPVETQYF. The rearrangement links TRBV7-6 to TRBJ2-5, with D hard to call. V gave up 3 bases and J gave up 5 bases, with 10 bases separating them. The germline V gene encodes CDR1 SGHVS and CDR2 FNYEAQ. This CDR3 contains 13 residues.

J is TRBJ2-7 and V is TRBV5-1; D unresolved. Trimming shortened V by 2 bases and J by 7 bases, and 13 bases separated the two germline ends. This CDR3 region has 13 residues. In germline, CDR1 is SGHRS, CDR2 YFSETQ. This CDR3 reads CASSLEGSVEQYF. The DNA of the CDR3 is TGCGCCAGCAGCTTAGAAGGGTCGGTAGAGCAGTACTTC.